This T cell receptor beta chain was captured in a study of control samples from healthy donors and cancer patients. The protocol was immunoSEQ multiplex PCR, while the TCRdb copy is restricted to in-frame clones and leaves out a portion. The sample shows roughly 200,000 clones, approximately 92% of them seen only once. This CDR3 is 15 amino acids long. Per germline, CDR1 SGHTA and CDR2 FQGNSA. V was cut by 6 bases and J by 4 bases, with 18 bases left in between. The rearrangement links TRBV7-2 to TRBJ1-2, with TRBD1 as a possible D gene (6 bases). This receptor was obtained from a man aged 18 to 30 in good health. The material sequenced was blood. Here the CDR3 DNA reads TGTGCCAGCAGTCGCGAGGGGGTCGTAGGCTATGGCTACACCTTC. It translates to CASSREGVVGYGYTF.